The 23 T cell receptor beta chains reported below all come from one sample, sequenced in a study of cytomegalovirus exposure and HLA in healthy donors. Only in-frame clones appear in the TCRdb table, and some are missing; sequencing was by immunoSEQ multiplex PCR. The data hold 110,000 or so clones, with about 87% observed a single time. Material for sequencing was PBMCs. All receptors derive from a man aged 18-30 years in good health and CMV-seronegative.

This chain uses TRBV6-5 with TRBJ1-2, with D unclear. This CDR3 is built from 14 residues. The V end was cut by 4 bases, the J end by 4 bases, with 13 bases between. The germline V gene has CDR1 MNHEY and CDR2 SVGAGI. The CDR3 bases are TGTGCCAGCAGTTCCCAGGATTTAATCTATGGCTACACCTTC. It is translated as CASSSQDLIYGYTF.

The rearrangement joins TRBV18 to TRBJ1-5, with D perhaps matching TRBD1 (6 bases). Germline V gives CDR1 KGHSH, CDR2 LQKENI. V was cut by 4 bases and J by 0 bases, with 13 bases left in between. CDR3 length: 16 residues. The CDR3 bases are TGTGCCAGCTCACTTATGACAGGCGATAGCAATCAGCCCCAGCATTTT. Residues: CASSLMTGDSNQPQHF.

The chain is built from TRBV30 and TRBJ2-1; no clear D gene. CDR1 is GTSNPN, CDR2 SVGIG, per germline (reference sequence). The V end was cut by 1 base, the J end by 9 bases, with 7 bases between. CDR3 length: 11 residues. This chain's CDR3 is CAWSGLLEQFF. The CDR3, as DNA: TGTGCCTGGAGTGGCTTACTTGAGCAGTTCTTC.

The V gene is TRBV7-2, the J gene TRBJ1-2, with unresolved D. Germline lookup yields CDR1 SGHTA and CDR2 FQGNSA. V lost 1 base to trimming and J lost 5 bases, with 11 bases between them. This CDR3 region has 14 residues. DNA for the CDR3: TGTGCCAGCAGCTTAGAAGGCACAGTTTATGGCTACACCTTC. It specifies CASSLEGTVYGYTF.

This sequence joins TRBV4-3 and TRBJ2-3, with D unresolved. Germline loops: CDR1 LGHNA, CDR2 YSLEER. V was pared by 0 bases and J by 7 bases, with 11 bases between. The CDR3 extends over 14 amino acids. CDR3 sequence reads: CASSQDRKANTQYF. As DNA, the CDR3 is TGCGCCAGCAGCCAAGATCGCAAAGCGAATACGCAGTATTTT.

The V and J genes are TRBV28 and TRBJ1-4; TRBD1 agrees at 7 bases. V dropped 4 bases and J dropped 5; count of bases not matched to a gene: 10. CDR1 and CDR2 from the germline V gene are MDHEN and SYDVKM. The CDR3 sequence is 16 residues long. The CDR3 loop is CASSSFGQAGNEKLFF. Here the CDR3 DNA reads TGTGCCAGCAGTTCCTTCGGACAGGCGGGGAATGAAAAACTGTTTTTT.

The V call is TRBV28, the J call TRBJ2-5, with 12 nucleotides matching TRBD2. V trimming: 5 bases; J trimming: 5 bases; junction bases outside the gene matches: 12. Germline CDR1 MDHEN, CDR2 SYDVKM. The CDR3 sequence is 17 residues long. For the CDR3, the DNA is TGTGCCAGCAGTCGGTTGACTAGCGGGAGTGCCCGGGAGACCCAGTACTTC. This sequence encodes CASSRLTSGSARETQYF.

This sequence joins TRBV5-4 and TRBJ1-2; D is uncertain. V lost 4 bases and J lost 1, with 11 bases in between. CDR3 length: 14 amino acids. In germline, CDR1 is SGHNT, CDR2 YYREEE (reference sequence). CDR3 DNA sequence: TGTGCCAGCAGCCCTGGACTCGATAACTATGGCTACACCTTC. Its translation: CASSPGLDNYGYTF.

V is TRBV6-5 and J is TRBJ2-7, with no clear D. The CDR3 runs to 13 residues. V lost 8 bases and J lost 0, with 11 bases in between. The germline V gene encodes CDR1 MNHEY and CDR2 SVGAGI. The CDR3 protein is CASFNPSSYEQYF. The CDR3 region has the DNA TGTGCCAGCTTCAACCCGAGCTCCTACGAGCAGTACTTC.

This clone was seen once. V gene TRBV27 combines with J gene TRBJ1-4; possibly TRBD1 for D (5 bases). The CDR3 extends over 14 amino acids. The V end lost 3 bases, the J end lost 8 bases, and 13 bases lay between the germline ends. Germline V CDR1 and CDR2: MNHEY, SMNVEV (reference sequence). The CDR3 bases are TGTGCCAGCAGTTTTGGCCCGGGGGTAGAAAAACTGTTTTTT. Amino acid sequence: CASSFGPGVEKLFF.

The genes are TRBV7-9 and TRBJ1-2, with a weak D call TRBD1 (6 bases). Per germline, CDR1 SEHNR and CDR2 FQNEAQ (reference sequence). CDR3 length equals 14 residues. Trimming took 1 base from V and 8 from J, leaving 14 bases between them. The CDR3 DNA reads TGTGCCAGCAGCTTAGGACAGGCCTCGGGGGGCTACACCTTC. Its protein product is CASSLGQASGGYTF.

The CDR3 spells CASSLSLGTSGKGYEQYF. In DNA, the CDR3 is TGCGCCAGCAGCTTAAGTTTAGGGACTAGCGGGAAGGGCTACGAGCAGTACTTC. The rearrangement links TRBV5-1 to TRBJ2-7, with 13 bases matching TRBD2. CDR3 size: 18 residues. V lost 2 bases and J lost 3; bases outside the gene matches: 11. Per the germline V gene, CDR1 is SGHRS and CDR2 is YFSETQ.

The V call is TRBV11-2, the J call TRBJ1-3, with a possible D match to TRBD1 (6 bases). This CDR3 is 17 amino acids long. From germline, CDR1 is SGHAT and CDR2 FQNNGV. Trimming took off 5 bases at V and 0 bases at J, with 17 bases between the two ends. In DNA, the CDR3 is TGTGCCAGCAGCCCCCAGATCCACAGGGCCTCTGGAAACACCATATATTTT. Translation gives CASSPQIHRASGNTIYF.

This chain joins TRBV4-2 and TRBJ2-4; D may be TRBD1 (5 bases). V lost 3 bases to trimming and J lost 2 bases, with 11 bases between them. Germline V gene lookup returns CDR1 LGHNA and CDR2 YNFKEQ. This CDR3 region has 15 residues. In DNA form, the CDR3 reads TGTGCCAGCAGCCAGATAGGGGCATCCAAAAACATTCAGTACTTC. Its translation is CASSQIGASKNIQYF.

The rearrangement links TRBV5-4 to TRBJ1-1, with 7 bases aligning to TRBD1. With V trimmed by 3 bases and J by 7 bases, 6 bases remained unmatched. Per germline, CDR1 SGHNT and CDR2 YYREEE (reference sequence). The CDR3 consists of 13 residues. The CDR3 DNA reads TGTGCCAGCAGCTCAGGACAGGCGGGTGAAGCTTTCTTT. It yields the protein CASSSGQAGEAFF.

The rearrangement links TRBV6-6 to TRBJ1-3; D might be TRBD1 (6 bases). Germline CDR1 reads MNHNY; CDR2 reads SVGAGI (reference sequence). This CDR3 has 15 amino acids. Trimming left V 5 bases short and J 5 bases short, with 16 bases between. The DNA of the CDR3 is TGTGCCAGCAGTACCGACAGGCTAGATAGAAACACCATATATTTT. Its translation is CASSTDRLDRNTIYF.

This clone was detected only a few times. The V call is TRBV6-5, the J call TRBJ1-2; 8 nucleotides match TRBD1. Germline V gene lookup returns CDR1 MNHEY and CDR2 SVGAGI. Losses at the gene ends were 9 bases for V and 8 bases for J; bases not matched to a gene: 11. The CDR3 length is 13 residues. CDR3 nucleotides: TGTGCCAGTAGTCTGACAGGGGAGTCCGGCTACACCTTC. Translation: CASSLTGESGYTF.

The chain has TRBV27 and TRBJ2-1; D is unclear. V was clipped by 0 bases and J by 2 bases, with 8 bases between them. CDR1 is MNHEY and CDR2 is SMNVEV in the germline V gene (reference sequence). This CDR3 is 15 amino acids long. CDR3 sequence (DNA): TGTGCCAGCAGTTTATCGGCGGTTACCTACAATGAGCAGTTCTTC. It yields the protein CASSLSAVTYNEQFF.

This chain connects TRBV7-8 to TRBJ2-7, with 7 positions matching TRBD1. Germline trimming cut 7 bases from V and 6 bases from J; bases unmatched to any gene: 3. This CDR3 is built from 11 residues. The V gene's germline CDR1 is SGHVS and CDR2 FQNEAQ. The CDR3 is CASKAGGEQYF. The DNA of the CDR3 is TGTGCCAGCAAAGCAGGGGGCGAGCAGTACTTC.

The CDR3 region has the DNA TGTGCCAGCTCACCGTCACAGAACACTGAAGCTTTCTTT. Translation: CASSPSQNTEAFF. The chain employs TRBV18 and TRBJ1-1, with unresolved D. The CDR3 totals 13 residues. Trimming stripped 3 bases from V and 1 base from J, with 6 bases between. Germline CDR1 and CDR2: KGHSH and LQKENI.

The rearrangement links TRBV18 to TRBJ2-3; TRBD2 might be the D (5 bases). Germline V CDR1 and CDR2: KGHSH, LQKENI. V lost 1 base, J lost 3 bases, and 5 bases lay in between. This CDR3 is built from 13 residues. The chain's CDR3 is CASSPLATDTQYF. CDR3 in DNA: TGTGCCAGCTCACCACTAGCGACAGATACGCAGTATTTT.

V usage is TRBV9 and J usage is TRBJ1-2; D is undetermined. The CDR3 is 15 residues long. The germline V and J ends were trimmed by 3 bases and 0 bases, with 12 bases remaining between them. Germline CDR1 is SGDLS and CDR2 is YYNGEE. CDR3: CASSARSDSNYGYTF. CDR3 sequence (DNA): TGTGCCAGCAGCGCCAGGTCAGATTCTAACTATGGCTACACCTTC.

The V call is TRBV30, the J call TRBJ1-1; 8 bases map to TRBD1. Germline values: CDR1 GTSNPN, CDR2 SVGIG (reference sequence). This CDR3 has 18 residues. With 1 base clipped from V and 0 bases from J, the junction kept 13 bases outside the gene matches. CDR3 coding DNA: TGTGCCTGGAGTGGGGAGATTAGGACAGGGCTCATGAACACTGAAGCTTTCTTT. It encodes CAWSGEIRTGLMNTEAFF.